In its sample, the clone carrying this T cell receptor (beta chain) was seen a few times. Its antigen is not identified. This record belongs to a study of cytomegalovirus exposure and HLA in healthy donors. Primers: 60 Vbeta forward and 13 Jbeta reverse. TCRdb's copy holds only in-frame clones and misses some; the assay was immunoSEQ multiplex PCR. The data show about 120,000 clones, with roughly three fifths seen just once and approximately 8.5% held by the top ten. Whole-study results and caveats: In a later analysis, several top co-occurrence clusters appeared linked to parvovirus B19, influenza, CMV and Epstein-Barr virus.

These donors, healthy bone marrow donors, were studied. Sequenced sample: PBMCs. The sequence came from a middle-aged woman in good health and CMV-seropositive.

The CDR3 region is CASSEALRTGRVEQYF. The CDR3 DNA sequence: TGTGCCAGCAGTGAAGCTTTGAGGACTGGTAGGGTAGAGCAGTACTTC. The V call is TRBV2, the J call TRBJ2-7; maybe TRBD2 (5 bases). The length of the CDR3 is 16 residues. CDR1 is SNHLY, CDR2 FYNNEI, per germline. V lost 0 bases and J lost 7, with 19 bases in between.